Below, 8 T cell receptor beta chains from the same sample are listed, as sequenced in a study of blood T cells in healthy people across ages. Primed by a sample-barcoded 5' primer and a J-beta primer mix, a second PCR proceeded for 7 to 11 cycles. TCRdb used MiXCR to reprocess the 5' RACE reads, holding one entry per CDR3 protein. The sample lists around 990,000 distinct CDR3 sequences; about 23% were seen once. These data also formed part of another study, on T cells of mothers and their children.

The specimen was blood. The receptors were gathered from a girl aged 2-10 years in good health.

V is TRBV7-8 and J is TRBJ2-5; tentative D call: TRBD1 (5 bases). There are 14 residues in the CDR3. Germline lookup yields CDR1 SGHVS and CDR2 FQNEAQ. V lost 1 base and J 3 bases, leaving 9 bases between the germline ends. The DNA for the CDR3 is TGTGCCAGCAGCTTAGAGGTGACAGAAGAGACCCAGTACTTC. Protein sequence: CASSLEVTEETQYF. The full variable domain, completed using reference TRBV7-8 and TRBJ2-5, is GAGVSQSPRYKVAKRGQDVALRCDPISGHVSLFWYQQALGQGPEFLTYFQNEAQLDKSGLPSDRFFAERPEGSVSTLKIQRTQQEDSAVYLCASSLEVTEETQYFGPGTRLLVL.

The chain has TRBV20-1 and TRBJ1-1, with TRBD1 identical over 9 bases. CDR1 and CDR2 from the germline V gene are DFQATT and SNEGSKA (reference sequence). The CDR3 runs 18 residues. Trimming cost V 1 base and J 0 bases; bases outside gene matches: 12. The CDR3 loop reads CSARGTGTGRFMNTEAFF. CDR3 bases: TGCAGTGCTAGAGGGACCGGGACAGGGAGATTCATGAACACTGAAGCTTTCTTT.

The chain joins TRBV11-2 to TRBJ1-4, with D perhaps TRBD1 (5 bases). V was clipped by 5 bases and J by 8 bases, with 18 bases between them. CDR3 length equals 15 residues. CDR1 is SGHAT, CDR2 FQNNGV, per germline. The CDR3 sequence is CASSNLAGGREKLFF. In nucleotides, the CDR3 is TGTGCCAGCAGCAACTTGGCTGGGGGTAGAGAAAAACTGTTTTTT.

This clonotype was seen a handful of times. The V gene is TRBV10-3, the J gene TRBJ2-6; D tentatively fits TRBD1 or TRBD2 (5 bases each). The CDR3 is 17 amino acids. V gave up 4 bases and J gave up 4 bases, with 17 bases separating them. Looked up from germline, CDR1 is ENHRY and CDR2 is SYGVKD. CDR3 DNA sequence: TGTGCCATCAGTGGAGGGACCCCCGAATACGGGGCCAACGTCCTGACTTTC. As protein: CAISGGTPEYGANVLTF.

CDR3 in DNA: TGTGCCAGCAGTTTCTCGCTAACGCCGCAGTACTTC. Amino acids: CASSFSLTPQYF. V usage is TRBV12-3 or TRBV12-4 and J usage is TRBJ2-7; D remains ambiguous. This CDR3 has 12 residues. The V gene lost 3 bases and the J gene lost 9 bases, with 12 bases spanning the gap.

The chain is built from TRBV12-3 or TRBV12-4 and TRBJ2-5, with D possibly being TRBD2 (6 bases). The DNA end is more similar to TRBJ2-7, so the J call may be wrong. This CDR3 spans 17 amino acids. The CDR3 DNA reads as TGTGCCAGCAGTCCCCGCAGCCCGACTAGTGCCGCCTACGAGCAGTACTTC. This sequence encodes CASSPRSPTSAAYEQYF.

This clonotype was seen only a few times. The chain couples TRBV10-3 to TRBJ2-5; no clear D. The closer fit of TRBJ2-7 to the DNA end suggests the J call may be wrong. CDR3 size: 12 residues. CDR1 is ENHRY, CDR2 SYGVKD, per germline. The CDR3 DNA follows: TGTGCCACCCGAAGTGACCTCTACGAGCAGTACTTC. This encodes CATRSDLYEQYF.

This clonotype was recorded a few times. The CDR3 protein is CASSPSGGAGGYTF. The CDR3, as DNA: TGTGCCAGCAGCCCCTCGGGGGGGGCTGGTGGCTACACCTTC. This chain joins TRBV9 and TRBJ1-2, with a tentative D call TRBD1 (6 bases). V was trimmed by 4 bases and J by 7 bases, leaving 17 bases between them. The germline CDR1 and CDR2 sequences are SGDLS and YYNGEE. The CDR3 consists of 14 residues.